A selection of T cell receptor beta chains follows, all from one sample in a study of cytomegalovirus exposure and HLA in healthy donors. The assay was immunoSEQ multiplex PCR, and TCRdb's table has in-frame clones only and misses some. Among more than 90,000 clones listed, over 60% were seen once. The sequenced sample consisted of PBMCs. The source of these receptors is a man aged 25 to 45 in good health and CMV-seropositive. Both conserved end residues are part of each CDR3. A D gene is named only where the DNA matches it firmly. Part of the rows lack a size; the others show once, few, many or a class for expanded clones.

>TRBV4-1|TRBJ2-1|NA|few
CASSQGWGWEQFF
TGCGCCAGCAGCCAAGGCTGGGGCTGGGAGCAGTTCTTC
>TRBV5-1|TRBJ1-2|NA|once
CASSLGAVAGADYGYPF
TGCGCCAGCAGCTTAGGGGCTGTCGCGGGGGCTGACTATGGCTACCCCTTC
>TRBV5-6|TRBJ1-5|NA|few
CASSSQGLYVNQPQHF
TGTGCCAGCAGCTCGCAGGGGTTGTATGTCAATCAGCCCCAGCATTTT
>TRBV6-1|TRBJ1-2|TRBD1|NA
CASSSGQGYGYTF
TGTGCCAGCAGCTCCGGACAGGGCTATGGCTACACCTTC
>TRBV9|TRBJ1-2|NA|few
CASSYSSGGGYTF
TGTGCCAGCAGTTACTCTTCGGGGGGCGGCTACACCTTC
>TRBV5-1|TRBJ2-3|TRBD2|NA
CASSLVGGGGTDTQYF
TGCGCCAGCAGCTTGGTTGGCGGGGGGGGGACAGATACGCAGTATTTT
>TRBV5-1|TRBJ2-7|NA|once
CASSLNPGPEQYF
TGCGCCAGCAGCTTAAACCCAGGGCCCGAGCAGTACTTC
>TRBV2|TRBJ1-2|NA|NA
CASSDISDRSYGYTF
TGTGCCAGCAGTGATATCTCGGACAGAAGCTATGGCTACACCTTC
>TRBV10-3|TRBJ2-7|TRBD2|once
CAISDRGDRDYEQYF
TGTGCCATCAGTGATCGGGGGGACCGGGACTACGAGCAGTACTTC
>TRBV19|TRBJ2-2|TRBD1|NA
CASRGTVTGELFF
TGTGCCAGTAGGGGGACAGTAACCGGGGAGCTGTTTTTT
>TRBV30|TRBJ2-3|NA|NA
CAWRLGRDTQYF
TGTGCCTGGAGGCTGGGCCGGGATACGCAGTATTTT
>TRBV29-1|TRBJ2-7|TRBD1|NA
CSVELGQAYEQYF
TGCAGCGTTGAATTGGGACAGGCCTACGAGCAGTACTTC
>TRBV4-3|TRBJ1-4|TRBD1|few
CASSQDWTGDNEKLFF
TGCGCCAGCAGCCAAGATTGGACAGGGGATAATGAAAAACTGTTTTTT
>TRBV6-6|TRBJ2-3|NA|many
CASSPTRGLDTQYF
TGTGCCAGCAGCCCCACCCGGGGTCTGGATACGCAGTATTTT
>TRBV6-5|TRBJ2-7|TRBD1|NA
CASTRHRGLEQYF
TGTGCCAGCACCCGTCACAGGGGGCTCGAGCAGTACTTC
>TRBV2|TRBJ2-5|TRBD1|NA
CASSWDRAQETQYF
TGTGCCAGCTCCTGGGACAGGGCACAAGAGACCCAGTACTTC
>TRBV6-5|TRBJ1-2|TRBD1|NA
CASSYSGGGYTF
TGTGCCAGCAGTTACTCAGGGGGCGGCTACACCTTC
>TRBV21-1|TRBJ2-7|NA|NA
CASSKELAGGHYEQYF
TGTGCCAGCAGCAAAGAACTAGCGGGGGGGCACTACGAGCAGTACTTC
>TRBV18|TRBJ1-3|TRBD1|once
CASSPTRDRGDSGNTIYF
TGTGCCAGCTCACCCACCAGGGACAGGGGAGACTCTGGAAACACCATATATTTT
>TRBV2|TRBJ1-6|TRBD1|NA
CASTSWTGGYSPLHF
TGTGCCAGCACTTCATGGACAGGGGGCTATTCACCCCTCCACTTT
>TRBV5-4|TRBJ2-7|TRBD2|NA
CASSLGGEGWHEQYF
TGTGCCAGCAGCTTGGGCGGGGAGGGGTGGCACGAGCAGTACTTC
>TRBV30|TRBJ1-1|NA|NA
CAWSGRGGINTEAFF
TGTGCCTGGAGTGGGAGGGGGGGCATCAACACTGAAGCTTTCTTT
>TRBV6-1|TRBJ1-4|NA|NA
CATTFGSGELFF
TGTGCCACCACTTTTGGGTCGGGGGAACTGTTTTTT
>TRBV5-4|TRBJ2-2|TRBD1|NA
CASSWGTANTGELFF
TGTGCCAGCAGCTGGGGGACAGCGAACACCGGGGAGCTGTTTTTT
>TRBV11-2|TRBJ1-2|NA|NA
CASSLGLGAQVNYGYTF
TGTGCCAGCAGCTTAGGACTGGGGGCGCAGGTTAACTATGGCTACACCTTC
>TRBV28|TRBJ1-2|TRBD1|NA
CASGRTGDYGYTF
TGTGCCAGCGGACGGACAGGGGACTATGGCTACACCTTC
>TRBV4-3|TRBJ1-1|TRBD1|NA
CASSLGQGNDGTEAFF
TGCGCCAGCAGCCTAGGACAGGGGAACGACGGCACTGAAGCTTTCTTT
>TRBV5-4|TRBJ1-2|TRBD1|NA
CASSSGTGTLRSGYTF
TGTGCCAGCAGTTCCGGGACAGGGACCTTGAGAAGCGGCTACACCTTC
>TRBV7-2|TRBJ2-7|NA|few
CASSLGQIEQYF
TGTGCCAGCAGCCTCGGACAGATCGAGCAGTACTTC
>TRBV28|TRBJ1-1|NA|NA
CASSSMGQSTEAFF
TGTGCCAGCAGTTCCATGGGGCAGAGCACTGAAGCTTTCTTT
>TRBV5-1|TRBJ2-1|NA|NA
CASSLEAGGSQYNEQFF
TGCGCCAGCAGCTTGGAGGCCGGAGGGTCCCAATACAATGAGCAGTTCTTC
>TRBV10-3|TRBJ1-1|NA|once
CAISEPAGVNTEAFF
TGTGCCATCAGTGAGCCCGCAGGGGTGAACACTGAAGCTTTCTTT
>TRBV10-2|TRBJ2-7|NA|NA
CASSESWGRKIYEQYF
TGCGCCAGCAGTGAGTCTTGGGGGAGGAAGATATACGAGCAGTACTTC
>TRBV29-1|TRBJ2-3|TRBD2|NA
CSVDQAAGRNTQYF
TGCAGCGTTGATCAGGCAGCGGGACGTAATACGCAGTATTTT
>TRBV28|TRBJ1-1|NA|few
CASSDRKFTEAFF
TGTGCCAGCAGTGACAGGAAATTCACTGAAGCTTTCTTT
>TRBV5-1|TRBJ2-5|TRBD1|NA
CASSLADRPETQYF
TGCGCCAGCAGCTTGGCGGACAGGCCGGAGACCCAGTACTTC
>TRBV7-9|TRBJ1-5|NA|NA
CSSSSENQPQHF
TGTTCCAGCAGCTCCGAGAATCAGCCCCAGCATTTT
>TRBV7-3|TRBJ2-1|NA|NA
CASSLGLALDEQFF
TGTGCCAGCAGCTTAGGCCTAGCGTTGGATGAGCAGTTCTTC
>TRBV10-3|TRBJ2-1|NA|NA
CAISDLAPNEQFF
TGTGCCATCAGTGATCTAGCCCCCAATGAGCAGTTCTTC
>TRBV5-6|TRBJ2-7|TRBD1|NA
CASSLGRGRFGRSYEQYF
TGTGCCAGCAGCTTGGGCAGGGGGCGCTTCGGCCGATCCTACGAGCAGTACTTC
>TRBV6-1|TRBJ2-6|TRBD1|few
CASSVRQGAGANVLTF
TGTGCCAGCAGTGTGCGGCAGGGGGCTGGGGCCAACGTCCTGACTTTC
>TRBV30|TRBJ2-7|NA|NA
CAWSVLPETTYEQYF
TGTGCCTGGAGTGTACTACCAGAAACCACCTACGAGCAGTACTTC
>TRBV5-1|TRBJ2-3|TRBD2|once
CASSPGTSGLTDTQYF
TGCGCCAGCAGCCCCGGGACTAGCGGCCTCACAGATACGCAGTATTTT
>TRBV6-5|TRBJ2-5|NA|NA
CASSYSGPTGETQYF
TGTGCCAGCAGTTACTCCGGGCCTACAGGGGAGACCCAGTACTTC
>TRBV29-1|TRBJ1-2|TRBD1|NA
CSVVSGDREKGYPF
TGCAGCGTTGTCTCGGGGGACAGGGAGAAGGGCTACCCCTTC
>TRBV4-2|TRBJ2-7|TRBD2|once
CASSLLAGGIYEQYF
TGTGCCAGCAGCCTCCTAGCGGGGGGGATCTACGAGCAGTACTTC
>TRBV4-1|TRBJ2-2|NA|NA
CASSLQDNTGELFF
TGCGCCAGCAGCCTACAGGATAACACCGGGGAGCTGTTTTTT
>TRBV7-3|TRBJ2-1|TRBD2|NA
CASSLTWGGGSYNEQFF
TGTGCCAGCAGCTTAACGTGGGGCGGGGGCTCCTACAATGAGCAGTTCTTC
>TRBV18|TRBJ1-3|NA|NA
CASSLSSRFSGNTIYF
TGTGCCAGCTCACTTTCTTCACGGTTCTCTGGAAACACCATATATTTT
>TRBV27|TRBJ1-2|NA|once
CASSGGGIDGYTF
TGTGCCAGCAGCGGAGGAGGTATCGATGGCTACACCTTC
>TRBV19|TRBJ1-2|NA|NA
CASSPRQDGGGYTF
TGTGCCAGTAGTCCTAGACAGGACGGCGGTGGCTACACCTTC
>TRBV7-2|TRBJ2-7|NA|NA
CASNGGTSSYEQYF
TGTGCCAGCAATGGCGGGACGAGCTCCTACGAGCAGTACTTC
>TRBV15|TRBJ2-3|TRBD2|NA
CATSRDHPWTSGGADTQYF
TGTGCCACCAGCAGAGATCACCCATGGACTAGCGGGGGGGCAGATACGCAGTATTTT
>TRBV7-2|TRBJ1-3|NA|NA
CASSFGPPGGNTIYF
TGTGCCAGCAGCTTTGGACCACCGGGGGGAAACACCATATATTTT
>TRBV7-2|TRBJ2-1|NA|NA
CASSPRQANNEQFF
TGTGCCAGCAGCCCACGACAGGCCAACAATGAGCAGTTCTTC
>TRBV28|TRBJ1-6|NA|many
CASSLEGGGNSPLHF
TGTGCCAGCAGTTTGGAGGGCGGAGGTAATTCACCCCTCCACTTT
>TRBV9|TRBJ1-1|TRBD1|NA
CASSVSGGTEAFF
TGTGCCAGCAGCGTATCAGGGGGCACTGAAGCTTTCTTT
>TRBV15|TRBJ1-2|NA|NA
CATSRDSETGSTYGYTF
TGTGCCACCAGCAGAGATTCTGAGACAGGCAGTACCTATGGCTACACCTTC
>TRBV4-2|TRBJ2-7|TRBD2|NA
CASSQDVSSGWYEQYF
TGTGCCAGCAGCCAAGATGTGTCTAGCGGATGGTACGAGCAGTACTTC
>TRBV7-2|TRBJ1-2|NA|many
CASSFQGYGYTF
TGTGCCAGCAGCTTCCAGGGATATGGCTACACCTTC